This T cell receptor beta chain was sequenced for a study of persistence of HIV-infected CD4 T cells. As regards this clone: Antigen: not known.

This was the immunoSEQ version 4 assay in survey mode. The data were produced by immunoSEQ multiplex PCR, yet TCRdb's version contains in-frame clones alone and is incomplete. The sample has roughly 35,000 clones, 82% seen once. The CDR3 totals 14 residues. CDR1 is SGHVS, CDR2 FNYEAQ, per germline. V shed 5 bases and J shed 2 bases, with 10 bases lying between them. The stimulus was an HIV-1 Gag 15-mer peptide pool, about 1 ug/peptide/mL. CD40L-negative CD69-negative CD45RO-high memory CD4+ T cells were sorted as populations depleted of antigen-responding cells. Sequences were derived from cultured CD4+ T cells from PBMCs, sampled from a patient who received antiretroviral therapy. V and J are TRBV7-6 and TRBJ1-3; the D is unclear. The TCR sequence derives from an adult with HIV. The donor label of this sample is uncertain. The CDR3 nucleotides read TGTGCCAGCAGCCCTATCGGAGCTGGAAACACCATATATTTT. This sequence encodes CASSPIGAGNTIYF. Complete variable domain (other parts from reference TRBV7-6 and TRBJ1-3): GAGVSQSPRYKVTKRGQDVALRCDPISGHVSLYWYRQALGQGPEFLTYFNYEAQQDKSGLPNDRFSAERPEGSISTLTIQRTEQRDSAMYRCASSPIGAGNTIYFGEGSWLTVV.